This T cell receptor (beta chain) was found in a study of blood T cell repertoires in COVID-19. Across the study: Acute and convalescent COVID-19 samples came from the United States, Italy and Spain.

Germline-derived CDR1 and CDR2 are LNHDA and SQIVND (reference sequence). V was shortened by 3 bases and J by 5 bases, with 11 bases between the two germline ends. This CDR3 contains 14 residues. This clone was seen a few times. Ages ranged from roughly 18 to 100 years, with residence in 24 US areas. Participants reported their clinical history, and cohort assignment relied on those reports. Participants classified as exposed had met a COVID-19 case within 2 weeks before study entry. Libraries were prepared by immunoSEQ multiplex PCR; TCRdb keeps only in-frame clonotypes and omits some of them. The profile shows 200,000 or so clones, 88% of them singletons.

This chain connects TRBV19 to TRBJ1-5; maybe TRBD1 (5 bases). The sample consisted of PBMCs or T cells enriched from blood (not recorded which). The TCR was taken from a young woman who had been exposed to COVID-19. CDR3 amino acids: CASSIVGGDQPQHF. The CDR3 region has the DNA TGTGCCAGTAGTATTGTCGGGGGGGATCAGCCCCAGCATTTT. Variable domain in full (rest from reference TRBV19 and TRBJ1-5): DGGITQSPKYLFRKEGQNVTLSCEQNLNHDAMYWYRQDPGQGLRLIYYSQIVNDFQKGDIAEGYSVSREKKESFPLTVTSAQKNPTAFYLCASSIVGGDQPQHFGDGTRLSIL.